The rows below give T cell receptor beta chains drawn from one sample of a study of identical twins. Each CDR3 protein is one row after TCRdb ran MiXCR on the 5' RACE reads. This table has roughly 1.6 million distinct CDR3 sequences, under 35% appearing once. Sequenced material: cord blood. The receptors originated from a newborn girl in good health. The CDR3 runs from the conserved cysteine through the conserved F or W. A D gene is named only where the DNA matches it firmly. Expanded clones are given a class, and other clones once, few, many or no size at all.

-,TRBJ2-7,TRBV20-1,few,TGCAGTGCTAGAGCGGGCGGGGTGTTTAACGAGCAGTACTTC,CSARAGGVFNEQYF
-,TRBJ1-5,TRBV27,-,TGTGCCAGCAGTTTACGTCGCACCCTGAATCAGCCCCAGCATTTT,CASSLRRTLNQPQHF
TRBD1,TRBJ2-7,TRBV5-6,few,TGTGCCAGCAGCCTGGGACAGCGCATCCACGAGCAGTACTTC,CASSLGQRIHEQYF
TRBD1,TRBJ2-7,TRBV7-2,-,TGTGCCAGCAGCTTAGTGACAGGGGTAGGGTCCTACGAGCAGTACTTC,CASSLVTGVGSYEQYF
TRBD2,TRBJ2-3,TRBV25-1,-,TGTGCCAGCAGGGGTAGCGGGGGCGACACAGATACGCAGTATTTT,CASRGSGGDTDTQYF
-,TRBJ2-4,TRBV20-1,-,TGCAGTGCTAGAGAAGGACGGCGGAGGGAGCAGTACTTC,CSAREGRRREQYF
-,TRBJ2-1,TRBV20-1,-,TGCAGTGCTGGAGATGGGCTCTACAATGAGCAGTTCTTC,CSAGDGLYNEQFF
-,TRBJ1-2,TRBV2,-,TGTGTCAGCAGTGTTACAGGGAAGGATGGCTACACCTTC,CVSSVTGKDGYTF
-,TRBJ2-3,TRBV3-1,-,TGTGCCAGCAGCCAAGAAGAGTACAGGGGCACAGATACGCAGTATTTT,CASSQEEYRGTDTQYF
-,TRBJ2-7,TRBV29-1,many,TGCAGCGTTGAAGAAGGGGGCTCCTACGAGCAGTACTTC,CSVEEGGSYEQYF
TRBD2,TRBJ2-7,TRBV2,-,TGTGCCAGCAGTGTCTCCGGGACTACCTACGAGCAGTACTTC,CASSVSGTTYEQYF
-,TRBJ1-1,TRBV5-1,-,TGCGCCAGCAGCTTGGTGGGGGAGTACAGGGCGAACACTGAAGCTTTCTTT,CASSLVGEYRANTEAFF
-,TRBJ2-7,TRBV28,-,TGTGCCAGCAGTTTATGGGGTTATCCCTACGAGCAGTACTTC,CASSLWGYPYEQYF
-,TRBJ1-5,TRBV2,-,TGTGCCAGCAGTGATTTGGGGCACAGTCAGCCCCAGCATTTT,CASSDLGHSQPQHF
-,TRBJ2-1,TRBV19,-,TGTGCCACAAACGGGGCAGGGATAAGCTCCTACAATGAGCAGTTCTTC,CATNGAGISSYNEQFF
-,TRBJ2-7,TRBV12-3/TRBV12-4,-,TGTGCCAGCAGTTTCTTGGGGGACGCCTGGCGCGAGCAGTACTTC,CASSFLGDAWREQYF
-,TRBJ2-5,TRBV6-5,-,TGTGCCAGCAGTAAGGGGAGTTGCCTCGACCAAGAGACCCAGTACTTC,CASSKGSCLDQETQYF
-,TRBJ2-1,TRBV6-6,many,TGTGCCAGCAGCCCCGCCGATGAGCAGTTCTTC,CASSPADEQFF
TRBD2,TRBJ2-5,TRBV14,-,TGTGCCAGCAGCCAAGCGGGGGGGAGCCTAAAAGAGACCCAGTACTTC,CASSQAGGSLKETQYF
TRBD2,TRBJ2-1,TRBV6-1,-,TGTGCCAGCAGAACCTCTAGCGGGGGGGAGTACAATGAGCAGTTCTTC,CASRTSSGGEYNEQFF
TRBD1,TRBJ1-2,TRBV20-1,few,TGCAGTGCCAACGACAGGGCACATGGCTACACCTTC,CSANDRAHGYTF
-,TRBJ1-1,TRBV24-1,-,TGTGCCACCAGTGATACAGGGCTTGCCGAAGCTTTCTTT,CATSDTGLAEAFF
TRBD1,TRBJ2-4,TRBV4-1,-,TGCGCCAGCAGCCAAGATGGATATAGGACAGGGCCAGCCAAAAACATTCAGTACTTC,CASSQDGYRTGPAKNIQYF
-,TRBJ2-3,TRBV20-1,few,TGCAGTGCTTACTCGGGTAGCCCCTTCACAGATACGCAGTATTTT,CSAYSGSPFTDTQYF
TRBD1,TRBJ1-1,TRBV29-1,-,TGCAGCGTTGAATGGGACAGTTTGAACACTGAAGCTTTCTTT,CSVEWDSLNTEAFF
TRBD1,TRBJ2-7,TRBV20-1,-,TGCAGTGCTAGAACCGGGACAGGGGTCGAGCAGTACTTC,CSARTGTGVEQYF
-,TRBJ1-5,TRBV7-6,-,TGTGCCAGCAGTCCTAGCGGAGGGCCATATAGCAATCAGCCCCAGCATTTT,CASSPSGGPYSNQPQHF
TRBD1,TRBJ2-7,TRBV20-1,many,TGCAGTGCTAGAGTAGGGACAGTACTTCACGAGCAGTACTTC,CSARVGTVLHEQYF
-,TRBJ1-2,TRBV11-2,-,TGTGCCAGCAGCTTAGACCCAGGGTTGGTCTATGGCTACACCTTC,CASSLDPGLVYGYTF
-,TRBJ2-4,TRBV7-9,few,TGTGCCAGCAGCTTGTACGCAGGGCCGGACATTCAGTACTTC,CASSLYAGPDIQYF
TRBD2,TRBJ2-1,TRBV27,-,TGTGCCAGCAGTTTATATATAGCGGGGGGGAACAATGAGCAGTTCTTC,CASSLYIAGGNNEQFF
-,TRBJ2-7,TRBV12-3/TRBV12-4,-,TGTGCCAGCACCGGGGGGACACCCACTGATGAGCAGTACTTC,CASTGGTPTDEQYF